This T cell receptor beta chain originates from a study of patients and donors after allogeneic stem cell transplantation. V was clipped by 3 bases and J by 5 bases; unmatched bases: 13. Per germline, CDR1 SGHRS and CDR2 YFSETQ. CDR3 length: 17 amino acids. From the RT-PCR reads, TCRdb called clonotypes with MiXCR, one entry per CDR3 protein. The repertoire holds about a million distinct CDR3 sequences, over 15% seen once, with 5.5% to 6.5% in the top ten. This clonotype turned up a few times. The chain recombines TRBV5-1 with TRBJ2-7, with 11 bases aligning to TRBD2. The sequencing input was blood, either unsorted or a sorted T cell fraction (not recorded which). This TCR came from a human donor who was either an allogeneic HSCT recipient or a stem cell or donor lymphocyte infusion donor (not recorded which). It is not recorded whose cells these are; they may come from a transplant donor. This CDR3 is CASSSSGFSGRANEQYF. The CDR3, as DNA: TGCGCCAGCAGCTCGTCCGGATTTAGCGGGAGGGCCAACGAGCAGTACTTC. Supplemented by reference TRBV5-1 and TRBJ2-7, the full variable domain reads KAGVTQTPRYLIKTRGQQVTLSCSPISGHRSVSWYQQTPGQGLQFLFEYFSETQRNKGNFPGRFSGRQFSNSRSEMNVSTLELGDSALYLCASSSSGFSGRANEQYFGPGTRLTVT.